This passage covers 30 T cell receptor beta chains from one sample sequenced in a study of naive and memory T cell subsets. An equimolar mix of two oligonucleotides served as the beta constant-region primer for TRBC1 and TRBC2. Ligated cDNA was amplified by four rounds of PCR with nested alpha and beta constant-region primers and SP2. TCRdb used MiXCR to reprocess the UMI-ligation and nested PCR reads, holding one entry per CDR3 protein. The data contain 80,000 or so distinct CDR3 sequences, 9% of them seen just once; the ten biggest clones take up over 1%. Sample: naive CD8+ T cells from blood. Receptors were obtained from a human donor in good health.

A few counts support this clonotype. The rearrangement uses TRBV27 and TRBJ1-2; TRBD1 aligns across 8 bases. Losses at the gene ends were 5 bases for V and 6 bases for J; bases not matched to a gene: 11. Germline lookup yields CDR1 MNHEY and CDR2 SMNVEV (reference sequence). The CDR3 is 15 amino acids. CDR3 in DNA: TGTGCCAGCAGTGCACAGGGGGGGAGTAGACATGGCTACACCTTC. It is translated as CASSAQGGSRHGYTF.

The J gene is TRBJ2-5, the V gene TRBV28; 7 positions agree with TRBD1. Germline V CDR1 and CDR2: MDHEN, SYDVKM. The CDR3 is 11 residues long. The CDR3 DNA sequence: TGTAGGACAGGCCCGAAAGAGACCCAGTACTTC. Amino acid sequence: CRTGPKETQYF.

The chain is built from TRBV5-1 and TRBJ2-1, with D perhaps matching TRBD1 (6 bases). V was pared by 6 bases and J by 0 bases, with 16 bases between. This CDR3 is built from 16 residues. The germline gives CDR1 SGHRS, CDR2 YFSETQ. The CDR3 spells CASTLHRDSSYNEQFF. CDR3 coding DNA: TGCGCCAGCACCTTACACAGGGATAGCTCCTACAATGAGCAGTTCTTC.

The chain couples TRBV7-8 to TRBJ1-2; D is undetermined. CDR3 length: 13 amino acids. V was trimmed by 3 bases and J by 8 bases, leaving 13 bases between them. Germline assignment: CDR1 SGHVS and CDR2 FQNEAQ. CDR3 nucleotides: TGTGCCAGCAGCTTTTTTGGAACAGCCGGCTACACCTTC. Amino acid sequence: CASSFFGTAGYTF.

The genes are TRBV7-9 and TRBJ2-7; perhaps TRBD1 as D (5 bases). Germline assignment: CDR1 SEHNR and CDR2 FQNEAQ (reference sequence). With 4 bases removed from V and 2 bases from J, the gap between germline ends came to 9 bases. The CDR3 covers 13 residues. In DNA form, the CDR3 reads TGTGCCAGCAGCTCGACAGCCCCCTACGAGCAGTACTTC. It codes for CASSSTAPYEQYF.

This clonotype was counted many times. V is TRBV27 and J is TRBJ1-1; D is uncertain. CDR3 length: 12 residues. Germline CDR1 is MNHEY and CDR2 is SMNVEV (reference sequence). The germline V and J ends were trimmed by 2 bases and 1 base, with 2 bases remaining between them. The DNA for the CDR3 is TGTGCCAGCAGTTTAAGGAACACTGAAGCTTTCTTT. This translates into CASSLRNTEAFF.

This clonotype showed up just a few times. V usage is TRBV27 and J usage is TRBJ2-7; 9 bases match TRBD2. The CDR3 loop spans 14 amino acids. V lost 0 bases, J lost 6 bases, and 3 bases stayed unmatched. Germline CDR1 reads MNHEY; CDR2 reads SMNVEV (reference sequence). The CDR3 sequence: CASSLSAGGFEQYF. The CDR3 region has the DNA TGTGCCAGCAGTTTATCAGCGGGAGGTTTCGAGCAGTACTTC.

This clonotype was observed many times. The gene calls are TRBV10-3 and TRBJ2-3; a possible D gene is TRBD2 (6 bases). Per the germline V gene, CDR1 is ENHRY and CDR2 is SYGVKD. The CDR3 totals 16 residues. V dropped 0 bases and J dropped 4 bases, with 14 bases sitting between them. For the CDR3, the DNA is TGTGCCATCAGTGAGTCGACGGGCGGAGGGTCAGATACGCAGTATTTT. Its translation: CAISESTGGGSDTQYF.

This clonotype was seen more than once but under ten times. The chain couples TRBV7-9 to TRBJ2-3; D might be TRBD2 (6 bases). This CDR3 is 16 amino acids long. CDR1 SEHNR and CDR2 FQNEAQ come from the germline V gene (reference sequence). The ends were cut back, 5 bases at V and 0 bases at J, with 15 bases in the middle. In DNA form, the CDR3 reads TGTGCCAGCAGCCCACCGACTAGTGCGAGCACAGATACGCAGTATTTT. It is translated as CASSPPTSASTDTQYF.

The V call is TRBV7-9, the J call TRBJ1-4; 10 bases line up with TRBD1. Germline V CDR1 and CDR2: SEHNR, FQNEAQ (reference sequence). With V trimmed by 2 bases and J by 0 bases, 12 bases remained unmatched. CDR3 size: 20 residues. The CDR3 region is CASSLPRDRGPGATNEKLFF. CDR3 coding DNA: TGTGCCAGCAGCTTACCCCGGGACAGGGGTCCCGGGGCAACTAATGAAAAACTGTTTTTT.

This chain links TRBV5-4 with TRBJ2-3; 8 bases align to TRBD2. The CDR3 contains 18 residues. With V trimmed by 0 bases and J by 0 bases, 9 bases remained unmatched. The germline V gene encodes CDR1 SGHNT and CDR2 YYREEE (reference sequence). The CDR3 DNA follows: TGTGCCAGCAGCTTGGCCTTCGGCGGGAGGTATAGCACAGATACGCAGTATTTT. Amino acids: CASSLAFGGRYSTDTQYF.

This clonotype appeared many times. The J gene is TRBJ2-7, the V gene TRBV5-6; D might be TRBD1 (6 bases). Germline V lookup: CDR1 SGHDT, CDR2 YYEEEE. V lost 5 bases and J 2 bases, leaving 8 bases between the germline ends. This CDR3 has 12 residues. The CDR3 sequence: CASSRQAYEQYF. The CDR3, as DNA: TGTGCCAGCAGTCGACAGGCCTACGAGCAGTACTTC.

There are many counts of this clonotype. V is TRBV5-6 and J is TRBJ2-2; TRBD1 aligns across 10 bases. This CDR3 spans 13 amino acids. Germline CDR1 and CDR2: SGHDT and YYEEEE. V lost 10 bases, J lost 6 bases, and 6 bases stayed unmatched. The CDR3 sequence: CAAGTGAAGELFF. In nucleotides, the CDR3 is TGTGCCGCCGGGACAGGGGCCGCCGGGGAGCTGTTTTTT.

DNA for the CDR3: TGTGCCACTCAGTGGGGGAAGGCGGGAGCGGATACGCAGTATTTT. Its translation is CATQWGKAGADTQYF. This chain connects TRBV24-1 to TRBJ2-3, with 7 bases that match TRBD2. The germline CDR1 and CDR2 sequences are KGHDR and SFDVKD. The CDR3 spans 15 residues. The ends lost 10 bases at V and 6 bases at J; junction bases unmatched: 15.

By sample fraction, this clonotype is medium-sized. CDR3 DNA sequence: TGTGCCAGCAGTTTCACTAGCGGGATGGGGTACGAGCAGTACTTC. Amino acids: CASSFTSGMGYEQYF. V and J are TRBV12-3 or TRBV12-4 and TRBJ2-7, with 10 bases identical to TRBD2. This CDR3 has 15 residues. J lost 4 bases, V lost 3 bases, and 6 bases had no gene match.

This clonotype was seen more than once but under ten times. The J gene is TRBJ1-3, the V gene TRBV14; D perhaps matches TRBD1 (5 bases). The V gene's germline CDR1 is SGHDN and CDR2 FVKESK. Between the trimmed V and J ends, which lost 3 bases and 7 bases, there was a span of 16 bases. The CDR3 covers 15 residues. CDR3 DNA sequence: TGTGCCAGCAGCCACCAGGGTGGGTTTCGGAACACCATATATTTT. Residues: CASSHQGGFRNTIYF.

This clonotype was picked up many times. V is TRBV6-1 and J is TRBJ2-5; 9 bases align to TRBD2. V lost 2 bases and J lost 5; bases outside the gene matches: 18. CDR1 and CDR2 from the germline V gene are MNHNS and SASEGT. This CDR3 region has 19 residues. The CDR3 spells CASSEQVGLAYRGGETQYF. The CDR3 DNA follows: TGTGCCAGCAGTGAACAAGTGGGACTAGCCTATAGGGGAGGGGAGACCCAGTACTTC.

About this clonotype itself: This may arise from a read error, as a much more abundant clone is one base away. The V gene is TRBV7-2, the J gene TRBJ1-2; D is perhaps TRBD1 (6 bases). CDR1 and CDR2 (germline): SGHTA, FQGNSA. The length of the CDR3 is 15 residues. CDR3 sequence (DNA): TGTGCCAGCAGCTCCTTTCTCGGGGGGGGCTATGGCCACACCTTC. This translates into CASSSFLGGGYGHTF.

This clonotype was observed a few times. CDR3 protein: CSVAGLAGGPDLLYEQYF. The CDR3 region has the DNA TGCAGCGTCGCGGGACTAGCGGGAGGGCCGGACCTACTCTACGAGCAGTACTTC. The J gene is TRBJ2-7, the V gene TRBV29-1; 16 nucleotides align to TRBD2. From germline, CDR1 is SQVTM and CDR2 ANQGSEA. This CDR3 is 18 amino acids long. V shed 6 bases, J shed 3 bases, and the junction held 14 bases outside the gene matches.

The chain carries TRBV13 and TRBJ2-1, with 8 bases identical to TRBD2. V lost 4 bases to trimming and J lost 4 bases; unmatched junction nucleotides: 15. Germline CDR1 PRHDT, CDR2 FYEKMQ (reference sequence). This CDR3 is built from 18 residues. The CDR3 DNA sequence: TGTGCCAGCAGCTCGATTTCAGCCGAGCGGGAGAGGTACAATGAGCAGTTCTTC. It specifies CASSSISAERERYNEQFF.

The gene calls are TRBV29-1 and TRBJ1-3, with D unresolved. Germline V lookup: CDR1 SQVTM, CDR2 ANQGSEA. V shed 0 bases and J shed 7 bases, with 7 bases lying between them. This CDR3 has 12 residues. The CDR3 DNA sequence: TGCAGCGTTGAAGATTCGGGGAACACCATATATTTT. It specifies CSVEDSGNTIYF.

The V and J genes are TRBV27 and TRBJ2-7; 8 bases are a match to TRBD1. Germline trimming cut 2 bases from V and 4 bases from J; bases unmatched to any gene: 7. CDR3 length equals 15 residues. Per the germline V gene, CDR1 is MNHEY and CDR2 is SMNVEV (reference sequence). CDR3 sequence (DNA): TGTGCCAGCAGTTTAGACAGGGGTTTTGGGTACGAGCAGTACTTC. The encoded protein is CASSLDRGFGYEQYF.

This clonotype was counted between two and nine times. The gene calls are TRBV24-1 and TRBJ2-2; no clear D gene. The germline gives CDR1 KGHDR, CDR2 SFDVKD. The V and J ends lost 4 bases and 1 base respectively, with 12 bases between them. This CDR3 is 16 amino acids long. CDR3 sequence: CATSDPSFLNTGELFF. The CDR3 coding sequence is TGTGCCACCAGTGACCCCAGTTTCCTGAACACCGGGGAGCTGTTTTTT.

There are many counts of this clonotype. The chain is built from TRBV20-1 and TRBJ2-1, with TRBD2 matching 9 bases. The CDR3 is 14 amino acids. V was pared by 6 bases and J by 7 bases, with 10 bases of the junction left unmatched. Germline V gene sequence: CDR1 DFQATT, CDR2 SNEGSKA (reference sequence). Here the CDR3 reads CSAENSGRVNEQFF. CDR3 coding DNA: TGCAGTGCGGAAAATAGCGGGAGAGTAAATGAGCAGTTCTTC.

This clonotype was detected many times. V usage is TRBV11-2 and J usage is TRBJ1-2; 10 bases fit TRBD1. The CDR3 consists of 13 residues. With 5 bases clipped from V and 4 bases from J, the junction kept 1 base outside the gene matches. Per germline, CDR1 SGHAT and CDR2 FQNNGV. CDR3 region: CASSRDRGYGYTF. CDR3 in DNA: TGTGCCAGCAGCAGGGACAGGGGCTATGGCTACACCTTC.

A few counts support this clonotype. The V and J genes are TRBV20-1 and TRBJ2-7; D perhaps matches TRBD2 (5 bases). CDR1 is DFQATT, CDR2 SNEGSKA, per germline (reference sequence). The V end lost 0 bases, the J end lost 1 base, and 10 bases lay between the germline ends. This CDR3 has 14 residues. The CDR3, as DNA: TGCAGTGCTAGAGACCTCCGGGATTCCTACGAGCAGTACTTC. It specifies CSARDLRDSYEQYF.

The rearrangement links TRBV6-6 to TRBJ1-4; tentatively, D is TRBD1 (5 bases). Germline CDR1 reads MNHNY; CDR2 reads SVGAGI (reference sequence). Trimming removed 1 base at V and 5 bases at J, with 11 bases between. The length of the CDR3 is 15 residues. The CDR3 DNA reads as TGTGCCAGCAGTTACTACAGGAGACAGAATGAAAAACTGTTTTTT. The encoded protein is CASSYYRRQNEKLFF.

This clonotype was detected a few times. The chain employs TRBV3-1 and TRBJ2-5; the match to TRBD2 covers 9 bases. From germline, CDR1 is LGHDT and CDR2 YNNKEL (reference sequence). V was clipped by 1 base and J by 3 bases; unmatched bases: 9. The CDR3 covers 17 residues. Written as DNA, the CDR3 is TGTGCCAGCAGCCAAGCGATTAGGACTAGCGAAGAAGAGACCCAGTACTTC. It codes for CASSQAIRTSEEETQYF.

The J gene is TRBJ1-5, the V gene TRBV7-2; 8 bases map to TRBD1. The germline gives CDR1 SGHTA, CDR2 FQGNSA. The CDR3 consists of 14 residues. V trimming: 11 bases; J trimming: 4 bases; junction bases outside the gene matches: 10. The CDR3 spells CAGTAGGRNQPQHF. The CDR3 nucleotides read TGTGCCGGCACCGCAGGGGGCAGAAATCAGCCCCAGCATTTT.

In its sample, this clonotype was seen a few times. The chain has TRBV24-1 and TRBJ2-3; D is possibly TRBD2 (5 bases). The CDR3 runs to 13 residues. Trimming left V 1 base short and J 4 bases short, with 5 bases between. The germline CDR1 and CDR2 sequences are KGHDR and SFDVKD. This chain's CDR3 is CATSDLAADTQYF. The CDR3 DNA sequence: TGTGCCACCAGTGATTTAGCGGCAGATACGCAGTATTTT.